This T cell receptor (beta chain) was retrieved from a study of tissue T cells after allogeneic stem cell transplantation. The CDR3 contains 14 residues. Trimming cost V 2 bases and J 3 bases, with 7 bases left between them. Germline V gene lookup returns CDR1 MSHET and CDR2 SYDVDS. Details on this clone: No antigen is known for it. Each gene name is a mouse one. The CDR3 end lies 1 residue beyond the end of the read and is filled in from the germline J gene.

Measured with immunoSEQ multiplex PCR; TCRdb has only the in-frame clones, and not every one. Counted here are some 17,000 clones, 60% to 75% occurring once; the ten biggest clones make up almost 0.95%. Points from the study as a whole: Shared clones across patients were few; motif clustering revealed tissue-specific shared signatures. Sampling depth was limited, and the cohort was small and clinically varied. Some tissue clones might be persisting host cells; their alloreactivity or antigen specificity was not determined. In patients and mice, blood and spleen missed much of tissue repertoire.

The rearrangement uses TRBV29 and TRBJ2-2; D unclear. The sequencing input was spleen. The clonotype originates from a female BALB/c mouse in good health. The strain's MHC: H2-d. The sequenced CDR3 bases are TGTGCTAGCAGTTTAAAGGGTCACACCGGGCAGCTCTAC. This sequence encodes CASSLKGHTGQLY. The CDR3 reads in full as CASSLKGHTGQLYF. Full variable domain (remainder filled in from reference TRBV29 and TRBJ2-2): DMKVTQMPRYLIKRMGENVLLECGQDMSHETMYWYRQDPGLGLQLIYISYDVDSNSEGDIPKGYRVSRKKREHFSLILDSAKTNQTSVYFCASSLKGHTGQLYFGEGSKLTVL.